This is a list of T cell receptor beta chains from one sample in a study of T cell changes during pregnancy in multiple sclerosis. Assay: immunoSEQ multiplex PCR; the TCRdb copy retains only in-frame clones and omits some. The table records 45,000 to 50,000 clones, around nine tenths of them present only once. The sequencing used CD4+ T cells from peripheral blood mononuclear cells, collected in the second trimester of pregnancy. All receptors derive from a female donor in good health, enrolled as a control in a pregnancy study. Both conserved end residues are part of each CDR3. The D gene is left open where the match is weak. Clone size appears in some rows only: once, few, many, or a class for an expanded clone.

D gene,clone size,V gene,J gene,CDR3 DNA,CDR3 protein
TRBD2,once,TRBV4-3,TRBJ2-3,TGCGCCAGCAGCCAAGGGGTGTCAGTACTAGCGGGGGAGAATACGCAGTATTTT,CASSQGVSVLAGENTQYF
NA,NA,TRBV9,TRBJ1-6,TGTGCCAGCAGCGTCCAGGGGAATTCACCCCTCCACTTT,CASSVQGNSPLHF
NA,NA,TRBV6-5,TRBJ1-6,TGTGCCAGCAGCGGGGGGGGTCCCTATAATTCACCCCTCCACTTT,CASSGGGPYNSPLHF
TRBD1,NA,TRBV5-1,TRBJ1-2,TGCGCCAGCAGCTTGCGGAATGGGACAGGGGGTAACTATGGCTACACCTTC,CASSLRNGTGGNYGYTF
NA,NA,TRBV29-1,TRBJ2-3,TGCAGCGCCGCCCTCGGAGATACGCAGTATTTT,CSAALGDTQYF
TRBD1,NA,TRBV15,TRBJ1-5,TGTGCCACCAGCAGAGATTTTGCGGGACAGGGAGATCAGCCCCAGCATTTT,CATSRDFAGQGDQPQHF
NA,NA,TRBV30,TRBJ1-1,TGTGCCTGGAGCCTTTACACAGAGAACACTGAAGCTTTCTTT,CAWSLYTENTEAFF
TRBD1,once,TRBV19,TRBJ1-2,TGTGCCAGTAGTAATCAGGGGGCGCGCAATGGCTACACCTTC,CASSNQGARNGYTF
NA,NA,TRBV2,TRBJ1-2,TGTGCCAGCAGGGACACCGGGAGCCCTAACTATGGCTACACCTTC,CASRDTGSPNYGYTF
NA,NA,TRBV7-2,TRBJ1-1,TGTGCCAGCAGCCGTATCTACAGCTTGAACACTGAAGCTTTCTTT,CASSRIYSLNTEAFF
TRBD1,NA,TRBV6-1,TRBJ1-1,TGTGCCAGCAGGGACAGGGGGCTTGCGAACACTGAAGCTTTCTTT,CASRDRGLANTEAFF
NA,NA,TRBV20-1,TRBJ1-2,TGCAGTGCGAGTCCTAACTATGGCTACACCTTC,CSASPNYGYTF
NA,NA,TRBV11-3,TRBJ2-6,TGTGCCAGCAGCTTCGCGACGGGTTCTGGGGCCAACGTCCTGACTTTC,CASSFATGSGANVLTF
NA,NA,TRBV6-1,TRBJ1-1,TGTGCCAGCAACCCATCGCGGGAGTGGGGGGCTTTCTTT,CASNPSREWGAFF
NA,NA,TRBV19,TRBJ2-5,TGTGCCAGTAGTAAGGGACTCCTCCAGGGAGAGACCCAGTACTTC,CASSKGLLQGETQYF
TRBD2,NA,TRBV15,TRBJ2-3,TGTGCCACCAGCAGATATTCAGCGGGGGGGGGCACAGATACGCAGTATTTT,CATSRYSAGGGTDTQYF
NA,NA,TRBV14,TRBJ2-6,TGTGCCAGCAGTTACTCTGGGGCCAACGTCCTGACTTTC,CASSYSGANVLTF
NA,NA,TRBV6-5,TRBJ2-3,TGTGCCAGCAGTCAAGGGGGGGGTGATACGCAGTATTTT,CASSQGGGDTQYF
TRBD1,NA,TRBV11-3,TRBJ1-1,TGTGCCAGCAGCCGACAGGGGCTCGCCAGAAAGAACACTGAAGCTTTCTTT,CASSRQGLARKNTEAFF
NA,NA,TRBV4-3,TRBJ2-4,TGCGCCAGCAGCCAGGGGGCCGGGGCTGGGGGAAACATTCAGTACTTC,CASSQGAGAGGNIQYF
NA,NA,TRBV6-5,TRBJ2-4,TGTGCCAGCAGCCCGGAAGGGGACTCCAAAAACATTCAGTACTTC,CASSPEGDSKNIQYF
NA,NA,TRBV18,TRBJ1-2,TGTGCCAGCTCACCAGGGTCCCCTGTCGAGGGCTATGGCTACACCTTC,CASSPGSPVEGYGYTF
NA,NA,TRBV30,TRBJ1-6,TGTGCCTGGAGCCGAAGCGGGGTAAATTCACCCCTCCACTTT,CAWSRSGVNSPLHF
NA,NA,TRBV19,TRBJ2-1,TGTGCCAGTAGCCGAGGGCCCAGTGGCGAGCAGTTCTTC,CASSRGPSGEQFF
TRBD2,NA,TRBV7-2,TRBJ2-6,TGTGCCAGCAGCCGCCGTTCGGCTAGCGGGGGCTCTGGGGCCAACGTCCTGACTTTC,CASSRRSASGGSGANVLTF
NA,NA,TRBV27,TRBJ2-7,TGTGCCAGCAGTTTTACGCAGGGTCCCTACGAGCAGTACTTC,CASSFTQGPYEQYF
NA,NA,TRBV18,TRBJ1-5,TGTGCCAGCTCACTCTTACTTTTGTCAACTTTCATCAGCAATCAGCCCCAGCATTTT,CASSLLLLSTFISNQPQHF
NA,NA,TRBV4-3,TRBJ1-5,TGCGCCAGCAGCCAAGACAGGAGCAATCAGCCCCAGCATTTT,CASSQDRSNQPQHF